The 21 T cell receptor beta chains below all came from one sample that was sequenced in a study of monozygotic twins with inflammatory bowel disease (dated by TCRdb to about 2019). Libraries were built with 5' RACE. Sequencing took place on an Illumina HiSeq 2500. TCRdb reprocessed the reads and lists each CDR3 protein sequence as a single entry, with no DNA. The sample's table lists a count of nearly 450,000 distinct CDR3 sequences. The top ten clones comprise 2% to 3% of the sample. Material: blood. These receptors all come from a human donor with ulcerative colitis or Crohn's disease, or a healthy co-twin of an affected twin (not recorded which).

The chain joins TRBV29-1 to TRBJ1-1. There are 13 residues in the CDR3. CDR1 is SQVTM and CDR2 is ANQGSEA in the germline V gene. The CDR3 spells CSVELRMNTEAFF. The full variable domain, in which reference TRBV29-1 and TRBJ1-1 provide the parts outside the CDR3, is SAVISQKPSRDICQRGTSLTIQCQVDSQVTMMFWYRQQPGQSLTLIATANQGSEATYESGFVIDKFPISRPNLTFSTLTVSNMSPEDSSIYLCSVELRMNTEAFFGQGTRLTVV.

Here the CDR3 reads CSAGKSSGAKNIQYF. The chain links TRBV20-1 to TRBJ2-4; TCRdb's D call, TRBD2, is unchecked because there is no DNA. The CDR3 consists of 15 residues. Germline CDR1 and CDR2: DFQATT and SNEGSKA (reference sequence).

The chain recombines TRBV5-1 with TRBJ1-3; the D call from TCRdb, TRBD1, cannot be confirmed without DNA. This CDR3 is 16 amino acids long. The germline V gene encodes CDR1 SGHRS and CDR2 YFSETQ. The CDR3: CASSLGQGQAGNTIYF. The full variable domain, rest sourced from reference TRBV5-1 and TRBJ1-3, is KAGVTQTPRYLIKTRGQQVTLSCSPISGHRSVSWYQQTPGQGLQFLFEYFSETQRNKGNFPGRFSGRQFSNSRSEMNVSTLELGDSALYLCASSLGQGQAGNTIYFGEGSWLTVV.

The chain has TRBV7-6 and TRBJ1-1; TCRdb proposes TRBD1, but this gene call is untestable without DNA. Per germline, CDR1 SGHVS and CDR2 FNYEAQ. The CDR3 is 15 residues long. Here the CDR3 reads CASSPRQGGSAEAFF.

This rearrangement joins TRBV20-1 to TRBJ1-1. Germline V lookup: CDR1 DFQATT, CDR2 SNEGSKA (reference sequence). The CDR3 covers 11 residues. The CDR3 reads CSAPQNTEAFF.

This chain joins TRBV6-5 and TRBJ2-2. The CDR3 totals 15 residues. The V gene's germline CDR1 is MNHEY and CDR2 SVGAGI. The CDR3 protein is CASSYSIGDTGELFF.

The chain uses TRBV18 and TRBJ2-3; TCRdb lists TRBD2, though no DNA is available to test this call. The CDR3 consists of 13 residues. Germline-derived CDR1 and CDR2 are KGHSH and LQKENI. The CDR3 sequence: CASSPGVPDTQYF.

V is TRBV6-5 and J is TRBJ2-5; TCRdb's D gene call, TRBD1, goes unchecked for lack of DNA. This CDR3 is 16 amino acids long. Germline V gene lookup returns CDR1 MNHEY and CDR2 SVGAGI. This CDR3 is CASSYSDRGYQETQYF.

The chain links TRBV9 to TRBJ1-2. CDR3 length: 13 amino acids. Germline V gives CDR1 SGDLS, CDR2 YYNGEE. This chain's CDR3 is CASSPNPPYGYTF.

The rearrangement links TRBV2 to TRBJ1-1. CDR1 is SNHLY and CDR2 is FYNNEI in the germline V gene. The CDR3 contains 13 residues. CDR3 sequence: CAARQFSNTEAFF.

The chain links TRBV7-2 to TRBJ1-2; the D call from TCRdb, TRBD1, cannot be confirmed without DNA. The length of the CDR3 is 15 residues. Germline CDR1 and CDR2: SGHTA and FQGNSA. The CDR3 sequence: CASSLNAQGSLGYTF.

The CDR3 region is CASRHGQGLTNTEAFF. This chain links TRBV12-3 or TRBV12-4 with TRBJ1-1; TCRdb reports TRBD1, a call that lacks DNA to check it against. CDR3 length: 16 amino acids.

The chain couples TRBV7-2 to TRBJ2-1; TCRdb lists TRBD2, though no DNA is available to test this call. Germline V gene data show CDR1 as SGHTA and CDR2 as FQGNSA. CDR3 size: 17 residues. The CDR3 loop is CASSLSLTGLRYNEQFF.

This sequence joins TRBV5-1 and TRBJ1-1; TCRdb selects TRBD1, and the lack of DNA leaves this call unchecked. Looked up from germline, CDR1 is SGHRS and CDR2 is YFSETQ. This CDR3 is 15 amino acids long. CDR3 residues: CASSSIGDVNTEAFF.

The chain's CDR3 is CAISESAFTVGGETQYF. V and J are TRBV10-3 and TRBJ2-5; as DNA is missing, the TRBD1 call by TCRdb cannot be tested. Germline-derived CDR1 and CDR2 are ENHRY and SYGVKD. There are 17 residues in the CDR3.

This chain links TRBV7-9 with TRBJ1-5; TCRdb picks TRBD1, but there is no DNA to check that call. The CDR3 is 15 residues long. Germline values: CDR1 SEHNR, CDR2 FQNEAQ (reference sequence). CDR3: CASSSPGTGDQPQHF.

The chain joins TRBV6-5 to TRBJ1-4; the D gene TCRdb calls, TRBD1, cannot be checked with no DNA. The germline V gene encodes CDR1 MNHEY and CDR2 SVGAGI. The CDR3 extends over 17 amino acids. CDR3 sequence reads: CASSYGGRVPPWEKLFF.

V gene TRBV20-1 combines with J gene TRBJ1-2; TCRdb's D call of TRBD1 is untestable without DNA. The V gene's germline CDR1 is DFQATT and CDR2 SNEGSKA (reference sequence). There are 14 residues in the CDR3. CDR3: CSARSGQGEDGYTF.

This chain links TRBV12-3 or TRBV12-4 with TRBJ2-5; the TCRdb call, TRBD2, lacks DNA for checking. The CDR3 covers 16 residues. The CDR3 reads CASSLRNGQAWVTQYF.

The genes are TRBV5-4 and TRBJ1-6. Germline CDR1 is SGHNT and CDR2 is YYREEE (reference sequence). CDR3 length: 13 residues. The CDR3 region is CASSVDLDSPLHF.

The gene calls are TRBV30 and TRBJ2-2; TCRdb picks TRBD1, but there is no DNA to check that call. CDR3 size: 15 residues. Germline values: CDR1 GTSNPN, CDR2 SVGIG (reference sequence). CDR3 amino acids: CAWSRDRVNTGELFF. Full variable domain (remainder filled in from reference TRBV30 and TRBJ2-2): SQTIHQWPATLVQPVGSPLSLECTVEGTSNPNLYWYRQAAGRGLQLLFYSVGIGQISSEVPQNLSASRPQDRQFILSSKKLLLSDSGFYLCAWSRDRVNTGELFFGEGSRLTVL.